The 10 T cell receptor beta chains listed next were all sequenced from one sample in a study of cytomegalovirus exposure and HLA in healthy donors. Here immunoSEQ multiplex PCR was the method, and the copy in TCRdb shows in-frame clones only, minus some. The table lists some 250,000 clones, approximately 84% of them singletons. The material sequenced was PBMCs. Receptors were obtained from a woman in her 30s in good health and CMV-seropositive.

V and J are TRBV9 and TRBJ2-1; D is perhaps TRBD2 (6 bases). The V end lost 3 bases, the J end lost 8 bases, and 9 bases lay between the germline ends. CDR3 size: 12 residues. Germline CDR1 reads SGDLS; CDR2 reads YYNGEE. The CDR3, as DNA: TGTGCCAGCAGCGCCGGGACTGATGAGCAGTTCTTC. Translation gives CASSAGTDEQFF.

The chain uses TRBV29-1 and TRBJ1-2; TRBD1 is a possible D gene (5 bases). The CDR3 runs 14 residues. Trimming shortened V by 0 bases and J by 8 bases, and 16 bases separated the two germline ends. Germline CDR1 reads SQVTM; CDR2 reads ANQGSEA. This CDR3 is CSVEDWGGPRGYTF. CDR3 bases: TGCAGCGTTGAAGATTGGGGGGGACCTCGAGGCTACACCTTC.

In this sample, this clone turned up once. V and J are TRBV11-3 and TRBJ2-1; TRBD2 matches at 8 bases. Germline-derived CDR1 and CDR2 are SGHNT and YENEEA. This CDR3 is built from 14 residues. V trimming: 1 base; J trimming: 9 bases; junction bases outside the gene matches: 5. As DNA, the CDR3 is TGTGCCAGCAGCTTAGGAGCGGGAGAAATTGAGCAGTTCTTC. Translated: CASSLGAGEIEQFF.

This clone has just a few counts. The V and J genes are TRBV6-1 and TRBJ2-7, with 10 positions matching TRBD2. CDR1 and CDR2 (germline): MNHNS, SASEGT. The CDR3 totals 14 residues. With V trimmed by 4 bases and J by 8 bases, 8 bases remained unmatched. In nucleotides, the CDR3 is TGTGCCAGCAGTGGGACTAGCGGTCGATGGAAGCAGTACTTC. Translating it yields CASSGTSGRWKQYF.

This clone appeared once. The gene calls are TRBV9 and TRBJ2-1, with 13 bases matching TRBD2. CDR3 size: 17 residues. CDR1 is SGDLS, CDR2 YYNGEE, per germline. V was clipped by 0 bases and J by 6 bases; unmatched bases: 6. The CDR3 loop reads CASSVGTSGSGSNEQFF. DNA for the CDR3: TGTGCCAGCAGCGTAGGGACTAGCGGGAGTGGAAGCAATGAGCAGTTCTTC.

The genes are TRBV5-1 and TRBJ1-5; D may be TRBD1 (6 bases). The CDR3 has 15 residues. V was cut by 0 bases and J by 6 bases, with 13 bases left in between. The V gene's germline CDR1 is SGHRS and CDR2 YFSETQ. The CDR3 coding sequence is TGCGCCAGCAGCTTGGAGGGGGGAGGGGGTCAGCCCCAGCATTTT. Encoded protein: CASSLEGGGGQPQHF.

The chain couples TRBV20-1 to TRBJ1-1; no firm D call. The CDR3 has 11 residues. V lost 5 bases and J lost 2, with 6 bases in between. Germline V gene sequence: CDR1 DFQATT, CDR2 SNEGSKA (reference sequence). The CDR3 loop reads CSAETNTEAFF. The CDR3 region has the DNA TGCAGTGCTGAGACTAACACTGAAGCTTTCTTT.

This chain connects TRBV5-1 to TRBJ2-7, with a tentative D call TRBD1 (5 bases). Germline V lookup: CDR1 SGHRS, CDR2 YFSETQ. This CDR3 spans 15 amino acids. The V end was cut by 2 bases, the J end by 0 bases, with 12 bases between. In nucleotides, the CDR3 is TGCGCCAGCAGCTTTGTTGGGGCCAGCTCCTACGAGCAGTACTTC. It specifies CASSFVGASSYEQYF.

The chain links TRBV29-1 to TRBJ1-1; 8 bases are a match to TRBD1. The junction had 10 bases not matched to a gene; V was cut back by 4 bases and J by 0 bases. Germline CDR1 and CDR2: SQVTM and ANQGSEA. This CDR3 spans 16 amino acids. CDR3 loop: CSVVGQGANLNTEAFF. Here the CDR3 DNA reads TGCAGCGTTGTTGGGCAGGGGGCGAATCTGAACACTGAAGCTTTCTTT.

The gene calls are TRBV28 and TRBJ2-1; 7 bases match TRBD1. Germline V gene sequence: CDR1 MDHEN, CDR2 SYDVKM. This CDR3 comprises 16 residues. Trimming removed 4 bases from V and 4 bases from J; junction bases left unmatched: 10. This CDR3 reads CASSSRRTGKYNEQFF. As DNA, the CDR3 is TGTGCCAGCAGTTCCCGACGGACAGGCAAGTACAATGAGCAGTTCTTC.